The clone carrying this T cell receptor beta chain came up many times. Its target is not known. They built TCR cDNA with 5'RACE template switching, a step that put in a universal primer site and UMIs. A single record per CDR3 protein comes from TCRdb applying MiXCR to the 5' RACE reads. The data contain some 120,000 distinct CDR3 sequences, roughly 10% of them singletons. The data stem from a study of T cells after yellow fever vaccination. The CDR3 contains 13 residues. The germline V and J ends were trimmed by 5 bases and 6 bases, with 12 bases remaining between them. Germline V gene sequence: CDR1 SEHNR, CDR2 FQNEAQ (reference sequence). Notes on the study in general: Overlap between CD4 and CD8 compartments was detected for a small share of clonotypes. Weaker in magnitude, the secondary response showed a faster peak on day 5 versus 15. Most clones from primary vaccination were detected again post-booster (around 95% CD4, roughly 90% CD8).

The V call is TRBV7-9, the J call TRBJ2-3; no reliable D call. This TCR was sampled from a young man who received the YFV17D yellow fever vaccine. The source material was CD8+ T cells sorted from PBMCs, sampled on the day of the yellow fever booster vaccination. The CDR3 sequence: CASSHPQRDTQYF. CDR3 DNA sequence: TGTGCCAGCAGCCACCCCCAGAGGGATACGCAGTATTTT.